The rows below give T cell receptor beta chains drawn from one sample of a study of beta chain features in type 1 diabetes. The method was immunoSEQ multiplex PCR; TCRdb's version includes in-frame clones alone and lacks a portion of them. The sample has hundreds of thousands of clones, 11% to 15% seen once. The specimen sequenced was naive CD4+ T cells from blood. The receptors were sampled from a man between 18 and 35 years old with type 1 diabetes. CDR3s include the opening cysteine and the closing phenylalanine or tryptophan. The D gene is left open where the match is weak. Clone size appears in some rows only: once, few, many, or a class for an expanded clone.

v_call	d_call	clone_size	j_call	cdr3_nt	cdr3_aa
TRBV30	.	.	TRBJ2-7	TGTGCCTGGACCCTTAGACAGGTTAGCGAGCAGTACTTC	CAWTLRQVSEQYF
TRBV5-1	.	.	TRBJ2-7	TGCGCCAGCAGCTTGGGACAGTTGTCTCCGGGCGAGCAGTACTTC	CASSLGQLSPGEQYF
TRBV4-3	.	few	TRBJ2-2	TGCGCCAGCAGCCAAGAGGGGGGCCGGGGCGGGGAGCTGTTTTTT	CASSQEGGRGGELFF
TRBV9	.	.	TRBJ2-2	TGTGCCAGCAGCACGAGGGACGCCCGAGGAACCGGGGAGCTGTTTTTT	CASSTRDARGTGELFF
TRBV27	.	.	TRBJ2-3	TGTGCCAGCAGCCCAAGGGTGACCTACACAGATACGCAGTATTTT	CASSPRVTYTDTQYF
TRBV18	.	.	TRBJ2-1	TGTGCCAGCTCACCGTCGGGCAACAGAGGGAATGAGCAGTTCTTC	CASSPSGNRGNEQFF
TRBV7-2	.	.	TRBJ2-3	TGTGCCAGCAGCCAATCGAGGGATACGCAGTATTTT	CASSQSRDTQYF
TRBV7-2	.	.	TRBJ2-1	TGTGCCAGCAGCTTATTCAGCAAACGGGATGAGCAGTTCTTC	CASSLFSKRDEQFF
TRBV5-1	TRBD2	.	TRBJ2-5	TGCGCCAGCAGCTTGGAAAAGGGACTAGCGGGAGAAGAGACCCAGTACTTC	CASSLEKGLAGEETQYF
TRBV9	TRBD1	few	TRBJ2-7	TGTGCCAGCAACCTGGGACAGGGGCTCTCCGAGCAGTACTTC	CASNLGQGLSEQYF
TRBV18	.	few	TRBJ2-5	TGTGCCAGCTCCTCAGGGGCCATCCAAGAGACCCAGTACTTC	CASSSGAIQETQYF
TRBV19	TRBD1	few	TRBJ2-7	TGTGCCAGTAGTATAGATCGAGGGACAGACCGATCCTACGAGCAGTACTTC	CASSIDRGTDRSYEQYF
TRBV7-2	TRBD1	.	TRBJ2-6	TGTGCCAGCAGCTTTCATGGGACAGGGGTCTCTGGGGCCAACGTCCTGACTTTC	CASSFHGTGVSGANVLTF
TRBV7-9	.	.	TRBJ1-5	TGTGCCAGCAGCTTAGGTCAAGGGGACGGCAATCAGCCCCAGCATTTT	CASSLGQGDGNQPQHF
TRBV6-1	TRBD1	few	TRBJ2-2	TGTGCCAGCAAGGAGACAGGGGGCACCGGGGAGCTGTTTTTT	CASKETGGTGELFF
TRBV7-2	.	few	TRBJ2-1	TGTGCCAGCAGCTTAGCTCAGTACAATGAGCAGTTCTTC	CASSLAQYNEQFF
TRBV9	.	.	TRBJ1-4	TGTGCCAGCAGCCAAGGGGGTAAACTGTTTTTT	CASSQGGKLFF